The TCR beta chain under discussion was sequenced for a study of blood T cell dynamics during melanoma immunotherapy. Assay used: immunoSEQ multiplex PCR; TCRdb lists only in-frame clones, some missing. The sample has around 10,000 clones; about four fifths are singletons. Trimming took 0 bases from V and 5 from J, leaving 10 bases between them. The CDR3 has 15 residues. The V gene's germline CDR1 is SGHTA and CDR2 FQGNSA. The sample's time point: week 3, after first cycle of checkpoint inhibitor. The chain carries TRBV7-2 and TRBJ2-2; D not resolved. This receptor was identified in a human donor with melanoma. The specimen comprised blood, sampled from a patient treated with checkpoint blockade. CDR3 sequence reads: CASSLAGSQTGELFF. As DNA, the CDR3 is TGTGCCAGCAGCTTAGCGGGGTCACAGACCGGGGAGCTGTTTTTT. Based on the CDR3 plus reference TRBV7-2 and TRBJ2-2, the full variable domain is GAGVSQSPSNKVTEKGKDVELRCDPISGHTALYWYRQSLGQGLEFLIYFQGNSAPDKSGLPSDRFSAERTGGSVSTLTIQRTQQEDSAVYLCASSLAGSQTGELFFGEGSRLTVL.